The 12 T cell receptor beta chains below come from one sample, sequenced in a study of T cell responses to AZD1222 COVID-19 vaccine. TCRdb's table, derived via immunoSEQ multiplex PCR, lists solely in-frame clones and lacks some. The sample holds approximately 100,000 clones, roughly nine tenths seen once. This material consisted of peripheral blood, taken on day 0 of AZD1222 vaccination. These receptor sequences come from an adult in good health.

V and J are TRBV5-6 and TRBJ2-7; no firm D call. Germline lookup yields CDR1 SGHDT and CDR2 YYEEEE. The CDR3 sequence is 15 residues long. Trimming pared 4 bases from V and 1 base from J, leaving 15 bases between. CDR3 nucleotides: TGTGCCAGCAGCCGCGCCACGAGTCCATCCTACGAGCAGTACTTC. Protein: CASSRATSPSYEQYF.

This clone was found once. V is TRBV9 and J is TRBJ1-3; tentative D call: TRBD1 (5 bases). Looked up from germline, CDR1 is SGDLS and CDR2 is YYNGEE. Trimming left V 2 bases short and J 7 bases short, with 16 bases between. The CDR3 sequence is 15 residues long. The CDR3 DNA is TGTGCCAGCAGCGTTTTATGGGGCGGGGGGAACACCATATATTTT. This encodes CASSVLWGGGNTIYF. The entire variable domain, with the rest obtained from reference TRBV9 and TRBJ1-3, is as follows: DSGVTQTPKHLITATGQRVTLRCSPRSGDLSVYWYQQSLDQGLQFLIQYYNGEERAKGNILERFSAQQFPDLHSELNLSSLELGDSALYFCASSVLWGGGNTIYFGEGSWLTVV.

V and J are TRBV2 and TRBJ1-2; TRBD1 might be the D (5 bases). The germline V gene has CDR1 SNHLY and CDR2 FYNNEI. The CDR3 consists of 14 residues. V dropped 4 bases and J dropped 7 bases, with 16 bases sitting between them. For the CDR3, the DNA is TGTGCCAGCAGTGGACGATCGACCAGGGTTGGCTACACCTTC. Its translation is CASSGRSTRVGYTF.

The chain is built from TRBV7-2 and TRBJ1-4; D gene ambiguous. V lost 3 bases and J 4 bases, leaving 9 bases between the germline ends. Germline V gives CDR1 SGHTA, CDR2 FQGNSA. The CDR3 consists of 14 residues. Here the CDR3 reads CASSFGGLNEKLFF. CDR3 bases: TGTGCCAGCAGCTTCGGCGGCCTTAATGAAAAACTGTTTTTT.

The CDR3 DNA reads as TGTGCCAGCAGTGACCGGTATAATTCACCCCTCCACTTT. Translated, it gives CASSDRYNSPLHF. This rearrangement joins TRBV25-1 to TRBJ1-6; no clear D. Germline V gene lookup returns CDR1 MGHDK and CDR2 SYGVNS. V gave up 3 bases and J gave up 4 bases, with 4 bases separating them. The CDR3 extends over 13 amino acids.

The genes are TRBV5-5 and TRBJ1-5; possible D gene TRBD1, 5 bases. The length of the CDR3 is 14 residues. Germline-derived CDR1 and CDR2 are SGHKS and YYEKEE (reference sequence). The V gene lost 4 bases and the J gene lost 1 base, with 9 bases spanning the gap. CDR3 amino acids: CASSGDVSNQPQHF. The DNA of the CDR3 is TGTGCCAGCAGCGGGGACGTCAGCAATCAGCCCCAGCATTTT.

V gene TRBV30 combines with J gene TRBJ1-2; D is unclear. Germline-derived CDR1 and CDR2 are GTSNPN and SVGIG (reference sequence). The ends were cut back, 0 bases at V and 6 bases at J, with 11 bases in the middle. The CDR3 covers 13 residues. The CDR3 sequence: CAWSVPPLHGYTF. The CDR3 nucleotides read TGTGCCTGGAGTGTACCTCCCCTGCATGGCTACACCTTC.

The chain joins TRBV6-5 to TRBJ2-7; no definite D call. The germline V and J ends were trimmed by 0 bases and 0 bases, with 12 bases remaining between them. In germline, CDR1 is MNHEY, CDR2 SVGAGI. The CDR3 loop spans 16 amino acids. In DNA form, the CDR3 reads TGTGCCAGCAGTTACTCGTGGGTTAGGAGCTCCTACGAGCAGTACTTC. Its translation is CASSYSWVRSSYEQYF.

CDR3 protein: CASSFSGAGELFF. Written as DNA, the CDR3 is TGTGCCAGCAGTTTCAGCGGGGCCGGGGAGCTGTTTTTT. The genes are TRBV12-3 or TRBV12-4 and TRBJ2-2; 7 nucleotides align to TRBD2. V shed 3 bases and J 6 bases; nucleotides not matched to a gene: 1. The CDR3 totals 13 residues.

The chain recombines TRBV19 with TRBJ2-3; 10 bases match TRBD1. The CDR3 contains 13 residues. The germline gives CDR1 LNHDA, CDR2 SQIVND (reference sequence). The V and J ends lost 10 bases and 4 bases, in that order; junction bases with no gene match: 5. The CDR3 nucleotides read TGTGCCACCCGGGACAGGGGACCAGATACGCAGTATTTT. Translating gives CATRDRGPDTQYF.

The chain couples TRBV28 to TRBJ1-2; a weak D match, TRBD1 (5 bases). Trimming took off 8 bases at V and 6 bases at J, with 16 bases between the two ends. This CDR3 region has 13 residues. Germline V CDR1 and CDR2: MDHEN, SYDVKM. CDR3 sequence reads: CASWADSSHGYTF. The DNA for the CDR3 is TGTGCCAGCTGGGCCGACAGCAGCCATGGCTACACCTTC.

The J gene is TRBJ2-3, the V gene TRBV2, with D unresolved. The ends were cut back, 5 bases at V and 2 bases at J, with 5 bases in the middle. Germline V gene lookup returns CDR1 SNHLY and CDR2 FYNNEI. This CDR3 spans 12 amino acids. The CDR3, as DNA: TGTGCCAGCAGTCTCAACACAGATACGCAGTATTTT. Its protein product is CASSLNTDTQYF.